The 25 T cell receptor beta chains listed next were all sequenced from one sample in a study of blood T cell repertoires in COVID-19. Profiling relied on immunoSEQ multiplex PCR, and the TCRdb table lists in-frame clones only, not all of them. This sample carries 200,000 to 250,000 clones, roughly 82% of them seen once, and the ten largest clones take roughly 2%. The sample taken for sequencing was PBMCs or T cells enriched from blood (not recorded which). The receptors shown here come from a woman between 45 and 65 years old who had recovered from COVID-19.

J is TRBJ2-7 and V is TRBV24-1; 10 nucleotides match TRBD1. The CDR3 extends over 16 amino acids. CDR1 KGHDR and CDR2 SFDVKD come from the germline V gene. Trimming took 5 bases from V and 2 from J; bases not matched to a gene: 8. CDR3 amino acids: CATSGRTGTGAYEQYF. In nucleotides, the CDR3 is TGTGCCACCAGTGGACGGACCGGGACAGGGGCCTACGAGCAGTACTTC.

This clone occurred once. This chain connects TRBV7-3 to TRBJ2-5; 9 bases agree with TRBD2. In germline, CDR1 is SGHTA, CDR2 FQGTGA. CDR3 length equals 15 residues. Trimming removed 4 bases from V and 7 bases from J; junction bases left unmatched: 10. CDR3 residues: CASSSSGDFGGTQYF. CDR3 sequence (DNA): TGTGCCAGCAGCTCTAGCGGGGACTTCGGGGGGACCCAGTACTTC.

The CDR3 DNA is TGTGCCAGCAGCCAACTCTCCGGGCCCACCGGGGTGGCTTTCTTT. It is translated as CASSQLSGPTGVAFF. The V gene is TRBV11-3, the J gene TRBJ1-1; D remains ambiguous. This CDR3 spans 15 amino acids. Trimming removed 5 bases at V and 11 bases at J, with 24 bases between. The germline CDR1 and CDR2 sequences are SGHNT and YENEEA.

The CDR3: CAWIPGPGNTIYF. In DNA, the CDR3 is TGTGCCTGGATTCCAGGGCCCGGAAACACCATATATTTT. The rearrangement links TRBV30 to TRBJ1-3; TRBD1 might be the D (5 bases). The CDR3 has 13 amino acids. CDR1 and CDR2 from the germline V gene are GTSNPN and SVGIG (reference sequence). V lost 4 bases and J 4 bases, leaving 11 bases between the germline ends. Variable domain in full (rest from reference TRBV30 and TRBJ1-3): SQTIHQWPATLVQPVGSPLSLECTVEGTSNPNLYWYRQAAGRGLQLLFYSVGIGQISSEVPQNLSASRPQDRQFILSSKKLLLSDSGFYLCAWIPGPGNTIYFGEGSWLTVV.

This clone appeared a single time. The CDR3 bases are TGTGCCAGCAGTCGGACAGAACATTCACCCCTCCACTTT. It codes for CASSRTEHSPLHF. The chain is built from TRBV6-5 and TRBJ1-6, with a tentative D call TRBD1 (6 bases). Trimming shortened V by 5 bases and J by 8 bases, and 10 bases separated the two germline ends. The CDR3 runs 13 residues. Germline V gene lookup returns CDR1 MNHEY and CDR2 SVGAGI.

This clone was observed a handful of times. The chain uses TRBV7-9 and TRBJ1-5, with a possible D match to TRBD1 (5 bases). The CDR3 loop spans 14 amino acids. Trimming removed 2 bases at V and 6 bases at J, with 11 bases between. CDR1 SEHNR and CDR2 FQNEAQ come from the germline V gene (reference sequence). The CDR3 bases are TGTGCCAGCAGCTTAATGACAGCGCGTCAGCCCCAGCATTTT. This codes for CASSLMTARQPQHF.

V gene TRBV6-2 or TRBV6-3 combines with J gene TRBJ1-1, with a tentative D call TRBD1 (6 bases). V shed 5 bases and J shed 1 base, with 14 bases lying between them. The CDR3 covers 15 residues. Per germline, CDR1 MNHEY and CDR2 SVGEGT. The CDR3 loop is CASSTPDSGNTEAFF. For the CDR3, the DNA is TGTGCCAGCAGTACCCCGGACAGCGGGAACACTGAAGCTTTCTTT.

CDR3 nucleotide sequence: TGTGCCAGCAGTCTTAACCTGGGGCTAAACTATGGCTACACCTTC. Amino acids: CASSLNLGLNYGYTF. The V and J genes are TRBV28 and TRBJ1-2; the D gene is possibly TRBD1 (5 bases). V gave up 5 bases and J gave up 2 bases, with 15 bases separating them. This CDR3 has 15 residues. Germline V gene lookup returns CDR1 MDHEN and CDR2 SYDVKM.

The J gene is TRBJ2-2, the V gene TRBV6-2 or TRBV6-3; tentatively, D is TRBD2 (6 bases). V was shortened by 2 bases and J by 5 bases, with 24 bases between the two germline ends. There are 19 residues in the CDR3. The germline V gene encodes CDR1 MNHEY and CDR2 SVGEGT. In DNA form, the CDR3 reads TGTGCCAGCAGTTACCCCCGGGACTCACGAGTTCTATATACCGGGGAGCTGTTTTTT. Translated, it gives CASSYPRDSRVLYTGELFF.

This clone came up a few times. V gene TRBV11-2 combines with J gene TRBJ1-4; the D gene is possibly TRBD1 (5 bases). Germline CDR1 SGHAT, CDR2 FQNNGV. V dropped 5 bases and J dropped 8 bases, with 12 bases sitting between them. This CDR3 has 13 amino acids. For the CDR3, the DNA is TGTGCCAGCAGCCGCGGCGACAGAGAAAAACTGTTTTTT. Translating gives CASSRGDREKLFF.

The V gene is TRBV12-5, the J gene TRBJ2-5; D is possibly TRBD1 (6 bases). Looked up from germline, CDR1 is LGHNT and CDR2 is FRNRAP. V shed 7 bases and J shed 2 bases, with 14 bases lying between them. This CDR3 comprises 14 residues. The CDR3 here is CASAPRTDQETQYF. The CDR3 DNA reads as TGTGCTAGTGCTCCGAGGACAGATCAAGAGACCCAGTACTTC.

The chain carries TRBV18 and TRBJ1-4; D is possibly TRBD1 (5 bases). The CDR3 extends over 16 amino acids. The germline gives CDR1 KGHSH, CDR2 LQKENI. The V gene lost 3 bases and the J gene lost 1 base, with 12 bases spanning the gap. CDR3 DNA: TGTGCCAGCTCACCTGGCCAGGGAATAACTAATGAAAAACTGTTTTTT. This sequence encodes CASSPGQGITNEKLFF.

In its sample, this clone was seen a few times. J is TRBJ2-7 and V is TRBV13, with 8 bases that match TRBD1. There are 12 residues in the CDR3. Per the germline V gene, CDR1 is PRHDT and CDR2 is FYEKMQ (reference sequence). Trimming at V came to 2 bases and at J to 6 bases, leaving 0 bases not matched to a gene. The CDR3: CASSLTGGEQYF. DNA for the CDR3: TGTGCCAGCAGCTTAACAGGGGGCGAGCAGTACTTC.

The table lists this clone with a few counts. The J gene is TRBJ1-1, the V gene TRBV5-5; 7 bases map to TRBD1. This CDR3 spans 14 amino acids. The germline CDR1 and CDR2 sequences are SGHKS and YYEKEE (reference sequence). Trimming removed 4 bases from V and 2 bases from J; junction bases left unmatched: 5. The CDR3 sequence: CASSLDRINTEAFF. DNA for the CDR3: TGTGCCAGCAGCCTGGACAGGATAAACACTGAAGCTTTCTTT.

V and J are TRBV6-5 and TRBJ1-1; 7 bases match TRBD1. The CDR3 runs 14 residues. From germline, CDR1 is MNHEY and CDR2 SVGAGI. V trimming: 0 bases; J trimming: 7 bases; junction bases outside the gene matches: 5. The CDR3 nucleotides are TGTGCCAGCAGTTACTCTACAGGGGCCTATGAAGCTTTCTTT. This translates into CASSYSTGAYEAFF.

J is TRBJ1-2 and V is TRBV28, with TRBD1 matching over 7 bases. Germline V gene sequence: CDR1 MDHEN, CDR2 SYDVKM. With V trimmed by 6 bases and J by 4 bases, 8 bases remained unmatched. This CDR3 is built from 14 residues. CDR3 residues: CASRPTGVVYGYTF. The CDR3 coding sequence is TGTGCCAGCAGGCCTACAGGGGTGGTCTATGGCTACACCTTC.

The V call is TRBV14, the J call TRBJ2-7; TRBD1 matches 8 bases. The germline CDR1 and CDR2 sequences are SGHDN and FVKESK. This CDR3 contains 15 residues. The V and J ends lost 4 bases and 4 bases, in that order; junction bases with no gene match: 9. The CDR3: CASSPQGAYEYEQYF. The CDR3 region has the DNA TGTGCCAGCAGCCCGCAGGGGGCTTATGAATACGAGCAGTACTTC. The complete variable domain, with remaining parts taken from reference TRBV14 and TRBJ2-7, reads EAGVTQFPSHSVIEKGQTVTLRCDPISGHDNLYWYRRVMGKEIKFLLHFVKESKQDESGMPNNRFLAERTGGTYSTLKVQPAELEDSGVYFCASSPQGAYEYEQYFGPGTRLTVT.

The chain combines TRBV13 with TRBJ1-4; possible D gene TRBD1, 6 bases. The ends were cut back, 5 bases at V and 5 bases at J, with 12 bases in the middle. Germline V CDR1 and CDR2: PRHDT, FYEKMQ (reference sequence). The CDR3 runs to 14 residues. DNA of the CDR3: TGTGCCAGCAGCACCGGACAGTCCAATGAAAAACTGTTTTTT. Protein product: CASSTGQSNEKLFF.

The rearrangement uses TRBV13 and TRBJ2-4, with D perhaps TRBD2 (6 bases). CDR1 PRHDT and CDR2 FYEKMQ come from the germline V gene (reference sequence). The CDR3 runs to 14 residues. V lost 5 bases, J lost 7 bases, and 15 bases lay in between. The CDR3 DNA sequence: TGTGCCAGCAGCCAAGGGGCGGGACGGAACATTCAGTACTTC. Translating it yields CASSQGAGRNIQYF.

Regarding this clone: At one boundary the junction diverges from the germline segment, which might be a read error. Other DNA sequences in this sample translate to the same CDR3. The chain joins TRBV7-7 to TRBJ2-2; perhaps TRBD1 as D (6 bases). The germline CDR1 and CDR2 sequences are SSHAT and FNYEAQ (reference sequence). This CDR3 has 15 residues. CDR3 DNA sequence: TGTGCTAGCAGCTTAGGAACAGGGAGCACCGGGGAGCTGTTTTTT. As protein: CASSLGTGSTGELFF.

This clone was seen only a few times. The chain has TRBV11-2 and TRBJ1-2, with D unclear. Per germline, CDR1 SGHAT and CDR2 FQNNGV. This CDR3 has 14 residues. Trimming cost V 0 bases and J 3 bases, with 8 bases left between them. The CDR3 here is CASSLDYIYYGYTF. In nucleotides, the CDR3 is TGTGCCAGCAGCTTAGATTACATCTACTATGGCTACACCTTC.

The rearrangement joins TRBV12-3 or TRBV12-4 to TRBJ1-2; D is unresolved. This CDR3 region has 12 residues. V was clipped by 5 bases and J by 7 bases, with 11 bases between them. The CDR3 reads CASSTGLPGYTF. CDR3 DNA sequence: TGTGCCAGCAGTACCGGACTCCCTGGCTACACCTTC.

The gene calls are TRBV9 and TRBJ1-5; 9 bases fit TRBD1. J gave up 7 bases and V 3 bases, and 5 bases lay outside the gene matches. CDR3 length equals 14 residues. From germline, CDR1 is SGDLS and CDR2 YYNGEE. The CDR3 DNA is TGTGCCAGCAGCGAGACAGGGGGAGGCCAGCCCCAGCATTTT. It codes for CASSETGGGQPQHF.

The chain is built from TRBV2 and TRBJ1-2; D perhaps matches TRBD1 (6 bases). Germline V gene lookup returns CDR1 SNHLY and CDR2 FYNNEI. V was cut by 8 bases and J by 8 bases, with 15 bases left in between. CDR3 length: 12 amino acids. This CDR3 reads CASPGTTTGYTF. The CDR3 nucleotides are TGTGCCAGCCCCGGGACAACAACCGGCTACACCTTC. Supplemented by reference TRBV2 and TRBJ1-2, the full variable domain reads EPEVTQTPSHQVTQMGQEVILRCVPISNHLYFYWYRQILGQKVEFLVSFYNNEISEKSEIFDDQFSVERPDGSNFTLKIRSTKLEDSAMYFCASPGTTTGYTFGSGTRLTVV.

This chain joins TRBV4-1 and TRBJ1-5; 10 bases match TRBD1. Trimming cost V 3 bases and J 6 bases; bases outside gene matches: 5. Germline CDR1 and CDR2: MGHRA and YSYEKL. The CDR3 totals 15 residues. The CDR3 protein is CASSQPGQGFQPQHF. CDR3 bases: TGCGCCAGCAGCCAGCCGGGACAGGGGTTTCAGCCCCAGCATTTT.